This TCR beta chain was observed in a study of T cell responses to AZD1222 COVID-19 vaccine. Study-wide background: Researchers grouped second doses given at about 4 or about 12 weeks into one pool.

A remark on this clone: Its antigen is currently unknown.

V lost 3 bases and J lost 1, with 15 bases in between. There are 16 residues in the CDR3. CDR1 MNHEY and CDR2 SMNVEV come from the germline V gene (reference sequence). This table comes from immunoSEQ multiplex PCR, and its TCRdb copy is limited to in-frame clones, with some not included. The sample lists more than 150,000 clones, 85% to 90% occurring once. Regarding the study as a whole: Regions left unmutated in variants are reportedly the target of nearly half of spike-specific TCRs. The donor cohort was predominantly white British with a female majority, and clonal diversity may have been underestimated. The study found vaccine-associated CD4 TCRs spanning spike, dominant at 160-218 and 743-854.

This sequence joins TRBV27 and TRBJ2-5; D may match TRBD1 or TRBD2 (5 bases each). The sequences come from peripheral blood, collected on day 0 of AZD1222 vaccination. This TCR derives from an adult in good health. CDR3 protein: CASSFNYGTSQETQYF. For the CDR3, the DNA is TGTGCCAGCAGTTTCAACTACGGGACCTCCCAAGAGACCCAGTACTTC.